The 5 T cell receptor beta chains below come from one sample, sequenced in a study of blood T cell repertoires in COVID-19. The repertoire was sequenced with immunoSEQ multiplex PCR; TCRdb's copy has only in-frame clones and lacks some. The repertoire holds 29,000 or so clones, with approximately 80% as singletons. The sample was peripheral blood. The receptor set was obtained from a woman between 65 and 79 years old with acute or convalescent COVID-19.

The chain employs TRBV24-1 and TRBJ2-1; 7 bases are shared with TRBD2. Germline trimming cut 5 bases from V and 9 bases from J; bases unmatched to any gene: 15. Germline CDR1 KGHDR, CDR2 SFDVKD. This CDR3 contains 16 residues. The CDR3 protein is CATSGLRGGTAGEQFF. CDR3 coding DNA: TGTGCCACCAGTGGACTTAGGGGAGGGACCGCGGGTGAGCAGTTCTTC.

CDR3 DNA: TGTGCCAGCAGCTTAGGACGGACAGTACGGATTCAGTACTTC. Protein product: CASSLGRTVRIQYF. The V gene is TRBV7-2, the J gene TRBJ2-4; tentative D call: TRBD1 (6 bases). Germline assignment: CDR1 SGHTA and CDR2 FQGNSA. Trimming removed 1 base from V and 10 bases from J, with 14 bases in between. This CDR3 region has 14 residues.

The genes are TRBV4-3 and TRBJ1-2, with 7 bases fitting TRBD1. V shed 3 bases and J 2 bases; nucleotides not matched to a gene: 3. The germline CDR1 and CDR2 sequences are LGHNA and YSLEER. The CDR3 contains 14 residues. In nucleotides, the CDR3 is TGCGCCAGCAGCCATGAACAGGGGAACTATGGCTACACCTTC. Protein: CASSHEQGNYGYTF.

This chain links TRBV7-2 with TRBJ2-5; 7 bases line up with TRBD2. CDR3 size: 16 residues. Germline assignment: CDR1 SGHTA and CDR2 FQGNSA. Unmatched junction bases numbered 9, after V lost 5 bases and J lost 0 bases. As DNA, the CDR3 is TGTGCCAGCAGCCGCACCACTAGCGTATACCAAGAGACCCAGTACTTC. Its translation is CASSRTTSVYQETQYF.

V is TRBV2 and J is TRBJ2-5; TRBD2 matches 8 bases. With 5 bases clipped from V and 4 bases from J, the junction kept 9 bases outside the gene matches. The CDR3 spans 15 residues. Germline V CDR1 and CDR2: SNHLY, FYNNEI. DNA for the CDR3: TGTGCCAGCAGTTATAGCGGGGACGGGGTAGAGACCCAGTACTTC. The encoded protein is CASSYSGDGVETQYF.